This TCR beta chain was captured in a study of CXCR3-negative and CXCR3-positive naive CD8 T cells. Whole-study results and caveats: Similar TRBV-TRBJ usage was seen in naive cells (both CXCR3-negative and CXCR3-positive), but memory cells differed. TRB CDR3 hydrophobicity was greater in CXCR3-positive naive cells than in CXCR3-negative naive cells.

CDR1 is SGHKS and CDR2 is YYEKEE in the germline V gene (reference sequence). The CDR3 is made up of 14 amino acids. As for this clonotype: Its antigen is not known.

The libraries of TRB cDNA were constructed through 5' RACE using UMI labels. For each CDR3 protein, TCRdb gives one entry from its re-call of the 5' RACE reads, without DNA. The sample features about 51,000 distinct CDR3 sequences, with 0.55% to 0.6% in its top ten. The chain combines TRBV5-5 with TRBJ2-7; absent DNA, TCRdb's TRBD2 call cannot be checked. The clonotype originates from a human donor in good health. Some clones in this sample may be carry-over from other donors' samples. Sequencing was carried out using naive CXCR3+ CD8+ T cells from blood. Regarding subset: CD45RO-CCR7+CD27+CD95- naive CD8+ T cells expressing CXCR3 (TNR3+). CDR3 residues: CASSLTVLVHEQYF. Full variable domain (remainder filled in from reference TRBV5-5 and TRBJ2-7): DAGVTQSPTHLIKTRGQQVTLRCSPISGHKSVSWYQQVLGQGPQFIFQYYEKEERGRGNFPDRFSARQFPNYSSELNVNALLLGDSALYLCASSLTVLVHEQYFGPGTRLTVT.